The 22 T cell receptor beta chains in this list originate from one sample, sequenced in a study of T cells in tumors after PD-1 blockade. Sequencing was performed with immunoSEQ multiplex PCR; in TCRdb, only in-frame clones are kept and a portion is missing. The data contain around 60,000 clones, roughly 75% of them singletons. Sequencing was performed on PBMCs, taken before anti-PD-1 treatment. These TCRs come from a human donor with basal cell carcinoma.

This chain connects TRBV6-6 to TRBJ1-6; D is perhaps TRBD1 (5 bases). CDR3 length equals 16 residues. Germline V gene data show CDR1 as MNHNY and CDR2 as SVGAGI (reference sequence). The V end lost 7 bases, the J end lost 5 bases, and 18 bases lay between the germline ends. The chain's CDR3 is CASTLRGETDNSPLHF. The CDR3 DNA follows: TGTGCCAGCACCTTACGGGGCGAAACTGATAATTCACCCCTCCACTTT.

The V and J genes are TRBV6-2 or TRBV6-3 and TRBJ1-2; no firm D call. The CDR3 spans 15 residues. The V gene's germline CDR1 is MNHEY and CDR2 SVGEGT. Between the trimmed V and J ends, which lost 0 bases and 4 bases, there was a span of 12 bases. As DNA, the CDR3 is TGTGCCAGCAGTTACTCCGGCAGGAAGTCCTATGGCTACACCTTC. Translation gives CASSYSGRKSYGYTF.

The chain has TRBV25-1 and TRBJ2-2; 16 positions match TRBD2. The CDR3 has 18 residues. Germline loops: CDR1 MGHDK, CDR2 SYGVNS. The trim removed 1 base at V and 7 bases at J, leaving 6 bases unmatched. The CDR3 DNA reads TGTGCCAGCAGTGAATCGGGGACTAGCGGGGGGGCCATCGGGGAGCTGTTTTTT. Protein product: CASSESGTSGGAIGELFF.

CDR3 loop: CASSDQGLSNEKLFF. The CDR3 DNA sequence: TGTGCCAGCAGTGACCAGGGTCTGAGTAATGAAAAACTGTTTTTT. The chain links TRBV25-1 to TRBJ1-4, with a tentative D call TRBD1 (5 bases). Trimming pared 3 bases from V and 4 bases from J, leaving 12 bases between. The germline V gene has CDR1 MGHDK and CDR2 SYGVNS. The CDR3 covers 15 residues.

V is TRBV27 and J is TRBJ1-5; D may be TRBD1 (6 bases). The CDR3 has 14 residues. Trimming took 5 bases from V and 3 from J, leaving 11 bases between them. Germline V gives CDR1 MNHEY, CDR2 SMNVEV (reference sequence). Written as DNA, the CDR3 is TGTGCCAGCAGTGTGACAGGTCTCAATCAGCCCCAGCATTTT. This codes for CASSVTGLNQPQHF.

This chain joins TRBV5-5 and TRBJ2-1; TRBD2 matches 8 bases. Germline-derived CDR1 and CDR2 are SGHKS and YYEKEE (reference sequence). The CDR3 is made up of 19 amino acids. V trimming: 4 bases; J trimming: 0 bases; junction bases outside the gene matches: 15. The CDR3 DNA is TGTGCCAGCAGCCCTACTTTAGCGGGGCCTTGGAGCTCCTACAATGAGCAGTTCTTC. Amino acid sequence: CASSPTLAGPWSSYNEQFF.

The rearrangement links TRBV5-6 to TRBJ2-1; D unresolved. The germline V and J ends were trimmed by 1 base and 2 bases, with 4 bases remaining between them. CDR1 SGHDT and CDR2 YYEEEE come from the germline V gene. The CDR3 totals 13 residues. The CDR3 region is CASSLQTYNEQFF. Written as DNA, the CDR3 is TGTGCCAGCAGCTTGCAGACCTACAATGAGCAGTTCTTC.

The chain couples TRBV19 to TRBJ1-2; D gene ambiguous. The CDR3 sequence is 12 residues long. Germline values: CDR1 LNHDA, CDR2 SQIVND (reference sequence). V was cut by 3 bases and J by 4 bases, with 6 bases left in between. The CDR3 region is CASSIRGYGYTF. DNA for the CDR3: TGTGCCAGTAGTATCCGGGGCTATGGCTACACCTTC.

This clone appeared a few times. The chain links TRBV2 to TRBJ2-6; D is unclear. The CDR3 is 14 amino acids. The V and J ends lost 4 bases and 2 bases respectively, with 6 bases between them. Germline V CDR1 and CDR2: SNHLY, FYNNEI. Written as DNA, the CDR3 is TGTGCCAGCAGTGCCCTGGCTGGGGCCAACGTCCTGACTTTC. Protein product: CASSALAGANVLTF.

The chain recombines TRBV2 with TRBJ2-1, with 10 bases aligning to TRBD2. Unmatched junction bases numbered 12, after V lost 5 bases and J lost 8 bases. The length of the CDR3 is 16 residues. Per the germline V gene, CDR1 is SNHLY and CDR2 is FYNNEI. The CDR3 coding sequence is TGTGCCAGCAGTACAGATAGCGGGGGGCTTGGGGATGAGCAGTTCTTC. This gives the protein CASSTDSGGLGDEQFF.

CDR3 amino acids: CASRGEATYEQYF. DNA of the CDR3: TGTGCCAGCCGAGGTGAGGCCACCTACGAGCAGTACTTC. The J gene is TRBJ2-7, the V gene TRBV6-6, with D hard to call. V was pared by 8 bases and J by 2 bases, with 13 bases between. This CDR3 spans 13 amino acids. The germline gives CDR1 MNHNY, CDR2 SVGAGI (reference sequence).

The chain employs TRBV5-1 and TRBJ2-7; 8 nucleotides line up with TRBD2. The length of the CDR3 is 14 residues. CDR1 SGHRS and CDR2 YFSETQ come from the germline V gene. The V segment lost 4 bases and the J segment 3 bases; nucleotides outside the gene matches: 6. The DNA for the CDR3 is TGCGCCAGCAGCCGGTCGGGAGGGGGCTACGAGCAGTACTTC. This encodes CASSRSGGGYEQYF.

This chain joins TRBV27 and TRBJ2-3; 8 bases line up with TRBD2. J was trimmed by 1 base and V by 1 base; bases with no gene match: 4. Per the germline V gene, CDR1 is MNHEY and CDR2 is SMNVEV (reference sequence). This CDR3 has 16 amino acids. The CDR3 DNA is TGTGCCAGCAGTTTATGGGCGGGGGGCGGCACAGATACGCAGTATTTT. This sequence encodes CASSLWAGGGTDTQYF.

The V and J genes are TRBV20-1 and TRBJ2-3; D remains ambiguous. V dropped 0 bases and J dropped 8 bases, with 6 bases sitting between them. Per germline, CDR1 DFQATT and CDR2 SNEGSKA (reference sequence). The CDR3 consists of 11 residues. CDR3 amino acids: CSAREPSTQYF. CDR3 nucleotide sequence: TGCAGTGCTAGAGAACCCAGTACGCAGTATTTT.

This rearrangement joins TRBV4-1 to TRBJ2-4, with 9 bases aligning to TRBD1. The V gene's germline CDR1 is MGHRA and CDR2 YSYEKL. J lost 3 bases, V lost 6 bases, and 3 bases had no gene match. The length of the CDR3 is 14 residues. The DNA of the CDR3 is TGCGCCAGCAGTCTGGGACAGGGCAAAAACATTCAGTACTTC. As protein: CASSLGQGKNIQYF.

CDR3: CASSQGRRELFF. The CDR3 nucleotides are TGTGCCAGCAGCCAAGGGAGGCGGGAGCTGTTTTTT. The chain links TRBV3-1 (or the pseudogene TRBV3-2) to TRBJ2-2; D may be TRBD2 (5 bases). The germline V and J ends were trimmed by 1 base and 9 bases, with 6 bases remaining between them. The CDR3 is made up of 12 amino acids. CDR1 LGHDT and CDR2 YNNKEL come from the germline V gene (reference sequence).

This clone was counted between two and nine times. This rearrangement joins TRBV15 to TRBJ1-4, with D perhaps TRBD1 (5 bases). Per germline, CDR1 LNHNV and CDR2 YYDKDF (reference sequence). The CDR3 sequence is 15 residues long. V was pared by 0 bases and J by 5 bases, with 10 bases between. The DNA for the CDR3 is TGTGCCACCAGCAGAGATTCAGGGAACAATGAAAAACTGTTTTTT. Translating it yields CATSRDSGNNEKLFF.

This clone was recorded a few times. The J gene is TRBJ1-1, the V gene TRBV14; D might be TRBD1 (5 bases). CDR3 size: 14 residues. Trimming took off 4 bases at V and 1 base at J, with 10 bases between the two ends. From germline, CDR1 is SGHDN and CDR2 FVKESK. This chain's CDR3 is CASSPGVRNTEAFF. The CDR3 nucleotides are TGTGCCAGCAGCCCGGGGGTCCGGAACACTGAAGCTTTCTTT.

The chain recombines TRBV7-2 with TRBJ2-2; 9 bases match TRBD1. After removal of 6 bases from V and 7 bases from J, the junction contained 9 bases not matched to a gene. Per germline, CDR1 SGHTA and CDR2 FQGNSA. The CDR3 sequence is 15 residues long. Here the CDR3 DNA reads TGTGCCAGCAGTCGGGACAGGGCGTCGGACGGGGAGCTGTTTTTT. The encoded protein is CASSRDRASDGELFF.

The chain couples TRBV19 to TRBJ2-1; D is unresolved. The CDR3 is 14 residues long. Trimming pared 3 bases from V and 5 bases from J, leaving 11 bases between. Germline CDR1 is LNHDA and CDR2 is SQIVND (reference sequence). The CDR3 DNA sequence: TGTGCCAGTAGTATTAATTTCCCGGACAATGAGCAGTTCTTC. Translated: CASSINFPDNEQFF.

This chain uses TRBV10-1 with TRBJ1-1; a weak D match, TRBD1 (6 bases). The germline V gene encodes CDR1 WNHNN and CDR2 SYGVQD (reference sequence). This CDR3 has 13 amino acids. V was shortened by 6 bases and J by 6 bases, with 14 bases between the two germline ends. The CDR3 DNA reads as TGCGCCAGCAGCTTCGACAGGATGGCTGAAGCTTTCTTT. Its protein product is CASSFDRMAEAFF.

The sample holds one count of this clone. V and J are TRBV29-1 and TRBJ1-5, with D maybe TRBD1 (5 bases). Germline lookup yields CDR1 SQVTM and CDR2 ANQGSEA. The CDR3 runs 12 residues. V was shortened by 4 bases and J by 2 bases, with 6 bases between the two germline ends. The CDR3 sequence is CSVGDGNQPQHF. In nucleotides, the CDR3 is TGCAGCGTTGGGGACGGCAATCAGCCCCAGCATTTT.